This T cell receptor beta chain was identified in a study of blood T cell repertoires in COVID-19. The V gene lost 0 bases and the J gene lost 0 bases, with 6 bases spanning the gap. Germline values: CDR1 MRHNA, CDR2 SNTAGT. The CDR3 is 15 amino acids. Per the authors' pipeline: From reference gene primer amplification, estimates of nucleated cell counts were derived. TCRdb's table, derived via immunoSEQ multiplex PCR, lists solely in-frame clones and lacks some. From that table come the V and J calls and clone size; the DNA was used to work out D and trimming. The table lists roughly 140,000 clones, around nine tenths of them singletons.

The V call is TRBV6-4, the J call TRBJ2-1; possibly TRBD2 for D (6 bases). Sequencing was done on a sample of peripheral blood. The sequence came from a woman aged 35 to 49 with acute or convalescent COVID-19. As DNA, the CDR3 is TGTGCCAGCAGTGACTCTAGCGGCTCCTACAATGAGCAGTTCTTC. This codes for CASSDSSGSYNEQFF.